The clone carrying this T cell receptor beta chain appeared many times. Its antigen is as yet unknown. TCRdb recomputed calls from the reads with MiXCR, one row per CDR3 protein. This sample has under 600,000 distinct CDR3 sequences; approximately 15% occur once, and the top ten carry 20% to 30%. The data derive from a study of T cell repertoires in cytomegalovirus infection. Study-wide background: Based on public TCR beta signatures, there were indications of CMV infection and of a matching HLA type.

The CDR3 has 16 amino acids. V was shortened by 0 bases and J by 3 bases, with 14 bases between the two germline ends. CDR1 and CDR2 (germline): LNHNV, YYDKDF (reference sequence). Study observations and caveats: People with CMV and the relevant HLA were identified by cumulative public TCR beta family frequency.

This receptor was identified in a human donor in good health (CMV status not recorded). Some clones in this sample may be carry-over from other donors' samples. The chain links TRBV15 to TRBJ1-1, with D possibly TRBD1 on 5 matching bases. The sample consisted of CD8+ T cells from PBMCs. The CDR3 nucleotides read TGTGCCACCAGCAGAGAAAGGGGACCTTTTTACACTGAAGCTTTCTTT. Translation: CATSRERGPFYTEAFF.